This is a list of T cell receptor beta chains from one sample in a study of T-cell reconstitution after alpha-beta-depleted transplantation in children. TCRdb reprocessed the PCR reads with MiXCR, giving one entry per CDR3 protein. This table holds about a million distinct CDR3 sequences, about 29% found once. The source was PBMCs, mostly from graft donor cells, collected 360 days after TCRalphabeta/CD19-depleted stem cell transplant. The receptor source for this set is a boy under three years old who had a stem cell transplant for SCID, so the T cells may come from the graft donor. Each CDR3 is given with its conserved first and last residue.

V gene	J gene	CDR3 protein
TRBV20-1	TRBJ2-2	CSARDWAGGTSRGELFF
TRBV7-2	TRBJ1-5	CASSLDDVQPQHF
TRBV5-1	TRBJ2-2	CASSLRTDNTGELFF
TRBV20-1	TRBJ2-5	CSADRTGPNQETQYF
TRBV12-3/TRBV12-4	TRBJ2-7	CASTTTGTGSYEQYF
TRBV5-6	TRBJ2-7	CASSLGGVTSSYEQYF
TRBV5-1	TRBJ2-4	CASTHFGPTGSSIQYF
TRBV12-3/TRBV12-4	TRBJ2-4	CASSFGQGGNIQYF
TRBV20-1	TRBJ2-3	CSARSAGGYPTDTQYF
TRBV10-3	TRBJ2-5	CAISESRLQETQYF
TRBV20-1	TRBJ1-1	CSAREGTVNTEAFF